This T cell receptor (beta chain) was documented in a study of patients with pleural tuberculosis (dated by TCRdb to between 2013 and 2015). Germline trimming: 3 bases from V, 7 bases from J; junction bases outside gene matches: 4. Including the terminal cysteine and phenylalanine, the CDR3 comprises 14 residues. The kept DNA is CDR3 alone, 42 bases in frame from the first base. The sequencer was an Illumina Genome Analyzer IIx. Clones were called with MiXCR by TCRdb after fastp trimmed the public reads at Q25, and only in-frame beta chains were retained. One record per CDR3 amino acid sequence lists the most common genes and DNA. The sample has about 50,000 distinct CDR3 sequences on record, 7.3% of them singletons. The ten biggest clones cover 16% of the sample. Turning to this clonotype: Its antigen has not been determined. The sample holds no much larger clone one base away, and base qualities are not on file.

The clonotype originates from a human donor with pleural tuberculosis. The V and J segments used are TRBV12-3 or TRBV12-4 and TRBJ1-4, and 8 junction bases match TRBD1. The CDR3 region reads CASSFQGAVEKLFF. The DNA sequence reads TGTGCCAGCAGTTTTCAGGGGGCGGTTGAAAAACTGTTTTTT.